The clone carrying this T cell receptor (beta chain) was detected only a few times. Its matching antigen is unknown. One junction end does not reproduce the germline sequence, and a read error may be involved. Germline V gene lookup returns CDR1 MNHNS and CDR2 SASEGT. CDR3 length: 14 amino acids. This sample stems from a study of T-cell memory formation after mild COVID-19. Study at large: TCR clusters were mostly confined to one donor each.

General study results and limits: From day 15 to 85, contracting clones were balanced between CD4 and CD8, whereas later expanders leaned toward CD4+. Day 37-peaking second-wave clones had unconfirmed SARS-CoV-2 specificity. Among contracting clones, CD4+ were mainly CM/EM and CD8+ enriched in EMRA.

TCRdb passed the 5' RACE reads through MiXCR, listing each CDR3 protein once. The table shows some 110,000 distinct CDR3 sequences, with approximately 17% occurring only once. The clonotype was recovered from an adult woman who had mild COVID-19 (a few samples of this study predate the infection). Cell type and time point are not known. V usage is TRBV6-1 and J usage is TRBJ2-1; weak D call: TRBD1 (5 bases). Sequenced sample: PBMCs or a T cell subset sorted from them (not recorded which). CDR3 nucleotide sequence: TGTGCCAGCAGTGAACAGCCAGGGTTGCTAGATGGGGTCTTC. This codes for CASSEQPGLLDGVF.